The 11 T cell receptor beta chains listed next were all sequenced from one sample in a study of regulatory T cells in long-lasting Graves disease. Time point meaning: newly diagnosed GD, antithyroid drugs for less than 3 months. PBMC-extracted RNA yielded the TCR library. iRepertoire HTBI primers and Arm-PCR of CDR3 regions built TCR beta libraries. TCRdb recomputed calls from the multiplex PCR reads with MiXCR, one row per CDR3 protein. The sample consists of roughly 350,000 distinct CDR3 sequences, approximately 16% of them appearing once. This sample also belongs to another study, concerning T cells in Graves' hyperthyroidism and ophthalmopathy.

The source was peripheral blood mononuclear cells (PBMCs), collected at new diagnosis, from a patient treated with antithyroid drugs. These receptors were obtained from a man between 40 and 49 years old with Graves disease.

This clonotype showed up just a few times. V usage is TRBV4-3 and J usage is TRBJ2-1; 11 nucleotides agree with TRBD1. Germline CDR1 LGHNA, CDR2 YSLEER. Trimming took 1 base from V and 2 from J; bases not matched to a gene: 7. This CDR3 is 18 amino acids long. CDR3 in amino acids: CASSQGTGGAWAYNEQFF. The CDR3 nucleotides are TGCGCCAGCAGCCAAGGGACAGGGGGCGCTTGGGCCTACAATGAGCAGTTCTTC.

V usage is TRBV2 and J usage is TRBJ2-3; D is unresolved. From germline, CDR1 is SNHLY and CDR2 FYNNEI. V gave up 2 bases and J gave up 14 bases, with 11 bases separating them. This CDR3 is built from 11 residues. CDR3 nucleotides: TGTGCCAGCAGTGAACGGAGACTCCGGTATTTT. Amino acids: CASSERRLRYF.

This clonotype has ten or more counts. The chain couples TRBV18 to TRBJ2-3, with D possibly being TRBD2 (6 bases). In germline, CDR1 is KGHSH, CDR2 LQKENI. V was cut by 3 bases and J by 6 bases, with 16 bases left in between. This CDR3 spans 15 amino acids. The CDR3 DNA reads as TGTGCCAGCTCACCCCCGAGACTAGAGGTTGATACGCAGTATTTT. This translates into CASSPPRLEVDTQYF.

This clonotype has a handful of counts. The V call is TRBV5-1, the J call TRBJ2-2, with TRBD2 identical over 8 bases. CDR1 is SGHRS, CDR2 YFSETQ, per germline. This CDR3 is 13 amino acids long. Trimming took 0 bases from V and 8 from J; bases not matched to a gene: 0. The DNA for the CDR3 is TGCGCCAGCAGCTTGGGACTAGCGGGGGAGCTGTTTTTT. Its protein is CASSLGLAGELFF.

This clonotype was seen repeatedly, ten times or more. The chain is built from TRBV2 and TRBJ2-1; D gene uncertain. CDR1 is SNHLY and CDR2 is FYNNEI in the germline V gene. Trimming shortened V by 1 base and J by 4 bases, and 14 bases separated the two germline ends. This CDR3 contains 16 residues. CDR3 nucleotide sequence: TGTGCCAGCAGTGAAGAAAGCCTATGGGGTTACAATGAGCAGTTCTTC. This encodes CASSEESLWGYNEQFF.

Ten or more counts support this clonotype. The chain is built from TRBV6-1 and TRBJ2-7, with 10 bases fitting TRBD1. In germline, CDR1 is MNHNS, CDR2 SASEGT. V lost 5 bases to trimming and J lost 3 bases; unmatched junction nucleotides: 7. The CDR3 is 15 residues long. Written as DNA, the CDR3 is TGTGCCAGCAGTACCGGGACAGGGGCTCTCTACGAGCAGTACTTC. It is translated as CASSTGTGALYEQYF.

Ten or more counts support this clonotype. CDR3 coding DNA: TGCGCCAGCAGCTTGGAATGGTTGGGGGAGCAGTACTTC. Encoded protein: CASSLEWLGEQYF. The chain has TRBV5-1 and TRBJ2-7, with unresolved D. The germline V gene encodes CDR1 SGHRS and CDR2 YFSETQ. V lost 0 bases and J 7 bases, leaving 11 bases between the germline ends. The CDR3 runs 13 residues.

The CDR3 nucleotides read TGTGCCAGCAGTTTCCGGGACAGGAATTCACCCCTCCACTTT. Amino acid sequence: CASSFRDRNSPLHF. The rearrangement links TRBV27 to TRBJ1-6, with 8 bases aligning to TRBD1. V shed 3 bases and J 7 bases; nucleotides not matched to a gene: 2. The CDR3 extends over 14 amino acids. Germline assignment: CDR1 MNHEY and CDR2 SMNVEV (reference sequence).

CDR3 protein: CSARASGVGERYEQYF. As DNA, the CDR3 is TGCAGTGCTAGAGCGTCTGGGGTTGGAGAAAGATACGAGCAGTACTTC. The gene calls are TRBV20-1 and TRBJ2-7; no reliable D call. This CDR3 comprises 16 residues. Germline-derived CDR1 and CDR2 are DFQATT and SNEGSKA (reference sequence). V lost 1 base and J lost 4, with 20 bases in between.

The chain uses TRBV20-1 and TRBJ2-7; the match to TRBD1 covers 8 bases. This CDR3 is 12 amino acids long. The germline V gene has CDR1 DFQATT and CDR2 SNEGSKA (reference sequence). The V gene end was trimmed by 5 bases and the J gene end by 4 bases; junction bases not matched to a gene: 4. The DNA for the CDR3 is TGCAGTGCTTCGACAGGGGATTACGAGCAGTACTTC. Its translation is CSASTGDYEQYF.

This clonotype was counted a few times. This chain uses TRBV19 with TRBJ1-4, with D maybe TRBD1 (6 bases). The CDR3 has 15 residues. Deletions cut 7 bases from V and 4 bases from J, with 16 bases between. The germline gives CDR1 LNHDA, CDR2 SQIVND (reference sequence). CDR3 sequence: CASTGGAYNNEKLFF. CDR3 DNA sequence: TGTGCCAGTACCGGGGGCGCGTATAATAATGAAAAACTGTTTTTT. The full variable domain, in which reference TRBV19 and TRBJ1-4 provide the parts outside the CDR3, is DGGITQSPKYLFRKEGQNVTLSCEQNLNHDAMYWYRQDPGQGLRLIYYSQIVNDFQKGDIAEGYSVSREKKESFPLTVTSAQKNPTAFYLCASTGGAYNNEKLFFGSGTQLSVL.